This T cell receptor beta chain was identified in a study of T cell repertoires in cytomegalovirus infection. Overall study results and limits: People with CMV and the relevant HLA were identified by cumulative public TCR beta family frequency.

The CDR3 runs to 15 residues. Trimming took 4 bases from V and 7 from J; bases not matched to a gene: 10. The V gene's germline CDR1 is MDHEN and CDR2 SYDVKM. TCRdb redid the calling of the reads with MiXCR, one entry per CDR3 protein. The data hold some 350,000 distinct CDR3 sequences, with almost 30% observed a single time. This clonotype was seen a few times. Its target is unknown. The gene calls are TRBV28 and TRBJ1-1; 9 nucleotides align to TRBD1. The sample consisted of cultured PBMCs, taken from culture after CMV antigen stimulation. This clonotype was sampled from a human donor in good health (CMV status not recorded). Some clones in this sample may be carry-over from other donors' samples. In DNA, the CDR3 is TGTGCCAGCAGTTCATACGGGACAGGGATAAGTGAAGCTTTCTTT. Protein product: CASSSYGTGISEAFF. The full variable domain, rest sourced from reference TRBV28 and TRBJ1-1, is DVKVTQSSRYLVKRTGEKVFLECVQDMDHENMFWYRQDPGLGLRLIYFSYDVKMKEKGDIPEGYSVSREKKERFSLILESASTNQTSMYLCASSSYGTGISEAFFGQGTRLTVV.